A single TCR beta chain is shown here with its context. Its antigen remains unidentified. Regarding time point: newly diagnosed GD, antithyroid drugs for less than 3 months. The TCR library was prepared using RNA isolated from PBMCs. This entry belongs to a study of regulatory T cells in long-lasting Graves disease. Study-wide results and limits: TRBV28, TRBJ1-2 and TRBJ2-5 were segments that persistent disease favored.

Assembly of TCR beta libraries relied on iRepertoire HTBI primers together with Arm-PCR of CDR3 regions. MiXCR was run by TCRdb on the multiplex PCR reads, yielding one entry per CDR3 protein. The sample includes roughly 560,000 distinct CDR3 sequences, around 15% of them seen just once. The trim removed 5 bases at V and 6 bases at J, leaving 1 base unmatched. Per germline, CDR1 KGHSH and CDR2 LQKENI. The length of the CDR3 is 13 residues. In addition, the sample was reused for a study of T cells in Graves' hyperthyroidism and ophthalmopathy.

This TCR came from a woman aged 35-65 years with Graves disease. The source was peripheral blood mononuclear cells (PBMCs), collected at new diagnosis, from a patient treated with antithyroid drugs. This chain connects TRBV18 to TRBJ1-4, with TRBD1 matching 9 bases. The CDR3 DNA reads as TGTGCCAGCTCATGGGACAGGGATGAAAAACTGTTTTTT. Encoded protein: CASSWDRDEKLFF.